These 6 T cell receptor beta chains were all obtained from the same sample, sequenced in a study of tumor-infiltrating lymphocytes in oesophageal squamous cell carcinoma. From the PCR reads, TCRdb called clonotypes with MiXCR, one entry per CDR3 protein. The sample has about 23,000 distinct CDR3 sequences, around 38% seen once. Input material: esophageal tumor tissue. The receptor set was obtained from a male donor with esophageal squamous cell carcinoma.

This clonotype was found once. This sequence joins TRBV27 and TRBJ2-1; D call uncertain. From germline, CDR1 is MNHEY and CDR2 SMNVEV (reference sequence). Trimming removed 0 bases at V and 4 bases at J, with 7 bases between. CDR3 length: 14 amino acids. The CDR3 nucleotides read TGTGCCAGCAGTTTATCGACGGAATACAATGAGCAGTTCTTC. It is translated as CASSLSTEYNEQFF.

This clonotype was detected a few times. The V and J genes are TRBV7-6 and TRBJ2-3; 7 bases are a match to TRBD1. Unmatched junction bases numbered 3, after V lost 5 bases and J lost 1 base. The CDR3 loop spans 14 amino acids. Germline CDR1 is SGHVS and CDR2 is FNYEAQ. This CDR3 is CASSQGQRTDTQYF. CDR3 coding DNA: TGTGCCAGCAGCCAGGGACAGCGCACAGATACGCAGTATTTT.

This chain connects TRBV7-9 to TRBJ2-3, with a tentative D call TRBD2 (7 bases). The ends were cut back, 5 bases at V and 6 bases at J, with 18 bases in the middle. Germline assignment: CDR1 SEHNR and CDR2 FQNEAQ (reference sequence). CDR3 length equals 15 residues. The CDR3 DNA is TGTGCCAGCAGCGTAAAAGGGGGGGCCCCGGATACGCAGTATTTT. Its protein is CASSVKGGAPDTQYF.

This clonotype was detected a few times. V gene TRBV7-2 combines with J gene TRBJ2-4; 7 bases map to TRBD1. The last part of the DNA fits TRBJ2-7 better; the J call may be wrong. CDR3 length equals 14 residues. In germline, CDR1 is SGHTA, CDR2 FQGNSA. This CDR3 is CASSLPGGSGEQYF. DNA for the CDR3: TGTGCCAGCAGCCTCCCAGGGGGTTCAGGCGAGCAGTACTTC.

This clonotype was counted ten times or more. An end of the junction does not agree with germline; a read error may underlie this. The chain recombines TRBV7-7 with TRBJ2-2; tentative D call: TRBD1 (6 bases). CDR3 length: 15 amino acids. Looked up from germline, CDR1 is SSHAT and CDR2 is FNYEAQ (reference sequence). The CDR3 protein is CASSSQGANTGELFF. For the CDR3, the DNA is TGTGCTAGCAGCTCACAGGGTGCGAACACCGGGGAGCTGTTTTTT. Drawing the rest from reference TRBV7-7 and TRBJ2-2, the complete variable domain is GAGVSQSPRYKVTKRGQDVTLRCDPISSHATLYWYQQALGQGPEFLTYFNYEAQPDKSGLPSDRFSAERPEGSISTLTIQRTEQRDSAMYRCASSSQGANTGELFFGEGSRLTVL.

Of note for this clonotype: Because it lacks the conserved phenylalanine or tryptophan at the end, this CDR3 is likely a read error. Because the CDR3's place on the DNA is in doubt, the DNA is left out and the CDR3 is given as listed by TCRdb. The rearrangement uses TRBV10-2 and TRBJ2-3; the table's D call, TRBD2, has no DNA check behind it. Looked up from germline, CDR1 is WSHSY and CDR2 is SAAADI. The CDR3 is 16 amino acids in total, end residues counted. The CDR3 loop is CASSEPGPHYEQFFGP.